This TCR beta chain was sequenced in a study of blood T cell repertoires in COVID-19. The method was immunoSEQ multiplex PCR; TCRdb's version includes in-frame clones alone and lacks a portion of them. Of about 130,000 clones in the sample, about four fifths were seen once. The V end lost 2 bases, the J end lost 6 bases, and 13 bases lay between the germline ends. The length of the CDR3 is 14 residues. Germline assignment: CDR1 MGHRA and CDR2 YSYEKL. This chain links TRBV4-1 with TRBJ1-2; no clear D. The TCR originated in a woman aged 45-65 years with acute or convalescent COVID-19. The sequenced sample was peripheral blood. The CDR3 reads CASSQMRALNGYTF. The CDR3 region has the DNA TGCGCCAGCAGCCAAATGCGGGCCCTTAATGGCTACACCTTC.